The clone carrying this T cell receptor beta chain occurred many times. Its antigen is not known. Read coverage stops 3 residues before the CDR3 terminus; the germline J gene supplies the remainder. This sample was included in a study of T cell clonality in common variable immunodeficiency. Regarding the study as a whole: Shared TCRbeta clones were fewer between CVID subjects than controls. In common variable immunodeficiency, TCR beta chains reportedly carried fewer deletions and N-nucleotide insertions.

Germline-derived CDR1 and CDR2 are LNHDA and SQIVND (reference sequence). Germline trimming cut 7 bases from V and 3 bases from J; bases unmatched to any gene: 2. The CDR3 has 13 residues. Most patients and controls had Caucasian heritage. The repertoire was sequenced with immunoSEQ multiplex PCR; TCRdb's copy has only in-frame clones and lacks some. This sample comprises about 26,000 clones, none seen once only. The chain combines TRBV19 with TRBJ2-5, with 10 bases lining up with TRBD1. Sequencing was carried out using peripheral blood mononuclear cells. The sequence derives from a human donor with common variable immunodeficiency. The sequenced CDR3 bases are TGTGCCAGTATTGGGACAGGGGAAGAGACC. Translated: CASIGTGEET. The whole CDR3 is CASIGTGEETQYF.